Listed here are 26 T cell receptor beta chains from one sample, sequenced in a study of blood T cell repertoires in COVID-19. TCRdb keeps only in-frame clones here, not all; method: immunoSEQ multiplex PCR. The table has more than 140,000 clones, 80% to 90% seen once. Sequencing used peripheral blood. The receptors shown here come from a woman between 45 and 60 years old in a cohort sampled during active or convalescent COVID-19.

This clone was found once. The rearrangement joins TRBV18 to TRBJ2-5; 7 positions match TRBD2. The CDR3 length is 15 residues. The germline gives CDR1 KGHSH, CDR2 LQKENI. Losses at the gene ends were 3 bases for V and 1 base for J; bases not matched to a gene: 5. Here the CDR3 reads CASSPGEGIQETQYF. The DNA for the CDR3 is TGTGCCAGCTCACCGGGGGAGGGGATCCAAGAGACCCAGTACTTC.

J is TRBJ2-7 and V is TRBV5-4; D ambiguous. Trimming removed 0 bases at V and 5 bases at J, with 6 bases between. The CDR3 covers 12 residues. Germline CDR1 and CDR2: SGHNT and YYREEE (reference sequence). DNA for the CDR3: TGTGCCAGCAGCTTGGAAACGGACGAGCAGTACTTC. Amino acids: CASSLETDEQYF. The full variable domain, with the rest looked up from reference TRBV5-4 and TRBJ2-7, is ETGVTQSPTHLIKTRGQQVTLRCSSQSGHNTVSWYQQALGQGPQFIFQYYREEENGRGNFPPRFSGLQFPNYSSELNVNALELDDSALYLCASSLETDEQYFGPGTRLTVT.

V usage is TRBV21-1 and J usage is TRBJ2-6; whether TRBD1, the table's D call, matches the DNA was not checked. TRBV21-1 is shown as a pseudogene. This CDR3 has 18 residues. DNA of the CDR3: TGTGCCAGCAGCAAAGCTACAGGGGGGCCCTCTGGGGCCAACGTCCTGACTTTC. Translating gives CASSKATGGPSGANVLTF.

This chain joins TRBV7-2 and TRBJ1-5; no reliable D call. Germline V gene data show CDR1 as SGHTA and CDR2 as FQGNSA. This CDR3 contains 14 residues. The V end was cut by 2 bases, the J end by 0 bases, with 5 bases between. The CDR3 DNA sequence: TGTGCCAGCAGCTTAACGGGTAGCAATCAGCCCCAGCATTTT. This encodes CASSLTGSNQPQHF.

The genes are TRBV10-3 and TRBJ2-5, with TRBD1 matching 7 bases. Germline V gene lookup returns CDR1 ENHRY and CDR2 SYGVKD. The V and J ends lost 10 bases and 2 bases, in that order; junction bases with no gene match: 10. The CDR3 contains 14 residues. CDR3 nucleotides: TGTGCCACCGTCGGGACAGTAGGACAAGAGACCCAGTACTTC. Translated: CATVGTVGQETQYF.

The chain carries TRBV23-1 and TRBJ1-4; D is unclear. TRBV23-1 is labeled an ORF, and its function is uncertain. This CDR3 is 13 amino acids long. The CDR3 sequence: CAQNGRRREKLFF. In nucleotides, the CDR3 is TGCGCACAAAACGGTAGGAGACGCGAAAAACTGTTTTTT.

This clone is a singleton in its sample. This sequence joins TRBV5-1 and TRBJ1-4; possible D gene TRBD1, 6 bases. CDR1 and CDR2 (germline): SGHRS, YFSETQ. This CDR3 comprises 13 residues. Between the trimmed V and J ends, which lost 7 bases and 7 bases, there was a span of 14 bases. The CDR3, as DNA: TGCGCCAGCCGTTTCCTACAGGGTGAAAAACTGTTTTTT. Translation: CASRFLQGEKLFF.

This chain uses TRBV6-5 with TRBJ2-2; possibly TRBD2 for D (6 bases). V was shortened by 6 bases and J by 0 bases, with 11 bases between the two germline ends. This CDR3 spans 15 amino acids. Per the germline V gene, CDR1 is MNHEY and CDR2 is SVGAGI. The CDR3 loop is CASRDWGANTGELFF. In nucleotides, the CDR3 is TGTGCCAGCAGGGACTGGGGGGCGAACACCGGGGAGCTGTTTTTT.

V gene TRBV15 combines with J gene TRBJ1-1; 8 positions agree with TRBD1. Germline CDR1 is LNHNV and CDR2 is YYDKDF (reference sequence). The CDR3 has 15 amino acids. V shed 4 bases and J 2 bases; nucleotides not matched to a gene: 6. The CDR3 reads CATSTETGANTEAFF. The CDR3 DNA sequence: TGTGCCACCAGCACAGAGACAGGGGCAAACACTGAAGCTTTCTTT.

V usage is TRBV18 and J usage is TRBJ1-6; D gene uncertain. The germline V and J ends were trimmed by 1 base and 4 bases, with 8 bases remaining between them. The length of the CDR3 is 15 residues. Germline values: CDR1 KGHSH, CDR2 LQKENI. CDR3 amino acids: CASSPLTDYNSPLHF. The CDR3 DNA reads TGTGCCAGCTCACCACTCACAGATTATAATTCACCCCTCCACTTT. The full variable domain, rest sourced from reference TRBV18 and TRBJ1-6, is NAGVMQNPRHLVRRRGQEARLRCSPMKGHSHVYWYRQLPEEGLKFMVYLQKENIIDESGMPKERFSAEFPKEGPSILRIQQVVRGDSAAYFCASSPLTDYNSPLHFGNGTRLTVT.

DNA for the CDR3: TGCGCCAGCAGCCCCGACGGATCCCAGACACTTAATGAAAAACTGTTTTTT. It specifies CASSPDGSQTLNEKLFF. The chain has TRBV4-1 and TRBJ1-4, with D unclear. The CDR3 consists of 17 residues. V lost 4 bases and J 4 bases, leaving 19 bases between the germline ends. Germline V gene sequence: CDR1 MGHRA, CDR2 YSYEKL.

The chain joins TRBV5-6 to TRBJ2-3; D unresolved. CDR1 and CDR2 (germline): SGHDT, YYEEEE. V gave up 4 bases and J gave up 5 bases, with 14 bases separating them. The CDR3 contains 14 residues. The CDR3 loop reads CASSPSRLRDTQYF. Written as DNA, the CDR3 is TGTGCCAGCAGCCCGTCCAGGTTAAGAGATACGCAGTATTTT. Together with reference TRBV5-6 and TRBJ2-3, the CDR3 gives the full variable domain: DAGVTQSPTHLIKTRGQQVTLRCSPKSGHDTVSWYQQALGQGPQFIFQYYEEEERQRGNFPDRFSGHQFPNYSSELNVNALLLGDSALYLCASSPSRLRDTQYFGPGTRLTVL.

The rearrangement uses TRBV9 and TRBJ2-6; 11 nucleotides align to TRBD2. The CDR3 totals 17 residues. V lost 3 bases to trimming and J lost 4 bases; unmatched junction nucleotides: 6. Germline CDR1 SGDLS, CDR2 YYNGEE. CDR3 nucleotide sequence: TGTGCCAGCAGCGGACTACTAGCGGGGGAGGGGGCCAACGTCCTGACTTTC. Its translation is CASSGLLAGEGANVLTF.

The J gene is TRBJ2-7, the V gene TRBV11-3, with 10 bases identical to TRBD2. CDR3 length: 15 residues. Germline V lookup: CDR1 SGHNT, CDR2 YENEEA. Germline trimming cut 6 bases from V and 10 bases from J; bases unmatched to any gene: 15. CDR3 sequence reads: CASRWGLAGASRQYF. In nucleotides, the CDR3 is TGTGCCAGCAGGTGGGGTCTAGCGGGGGCGTCCAGACAGTACTTC. Full variable domain (remainder filled in from reference TRBV11-3 and TRBJ2-7): EAGVVQSPRYKIIEKKQPVAFWCNPISGHNTLYWYLQNLGQGPELLIRYENEEAVDDSQLPKDRFSAERLKGVDSTLKIQPAELGDSAVYLCASRWGLAGASRQYFGPGTRLTVT.

This clone appeared a few times. The chain is built from TRBV5-1 and TRBJ1-4, with 9 bases fitting TRBD1. J lost 7 bases, V lost 4 bases, and 8 bases had no gene match. CDR1 and CDR2 from the germline V gene are SGHRS and YFSETQ. The CDR3 is made up of 15 amino acids. CDR3 sequence (DNA): TGCGCCAGCAGCGCAGGACAGGGGAGCGGTGAAAAACTGTTTTTT. It is translated as CASSAGQGSGEKLFF.

The CDR3 bases are TGTGCCAGCAGCTTTGTGGTTACAGGGGGCGGCCCTGAAGCTTTCTTT. Translated: CASSFVVTGGGPEAFF. This rearrangement joins TRBV13 to TRBJ1-1; 9 bases fit TRBD1. The V segment lost 3 bases and the J segment 6 bases; nucleotides outside the gene matches: 11. CDR3 length: 16 residues. Germline V lookup: CDR1 PRHDT, CDR2 FYEKMQ (reference sequence).

This chain connects TRBV2 to TRBJ1-6; D not resolved. V dropped 8 bases and J dropped 0 bases, with 8 bases sitting between them. Germline-derived CDR1 and CDR2 are SNHLY and FYNNEI. This CDR3 is built from 14 residues. CDR3 DNA sequence: TGTGCCAGCGTCCTGAGCTCCTATAATTCACCCCTCCACTTT. This gives the protein CASVLSSYNSPLHF.

J is TRBJ1-3 and V is TRBV5-1; TRBD1 matches 8 bases. The trim removed 4 bases at V and 0 bases at J, leaving 3 bases unmatched. Germline CDR1 reads SGHRS; CDR2 reads YFSETQ. The CDR3 is 15 amino acids. The CDR3 protein is CASSVDRDSGNTIYF. CDR3 coding DNA: TGCGCCAGCAGCGTGGACAGGGACTCTGGAAACACCATATATTTT. Supplemented by reference TRBV5-1 and TRBJ1-3, the full variable domain reads KAGVTQTPRYLIKTRGQQVTLSCSPISGHRSVSWYQQTPGQGLQFLFEYFSETQRNKGNFPGRFSGRQFSNSRSEMNVSTLELGDSALYLCASSVDRDSGNTIYFGEGSWLTVV.

The V gene is TRBV7-2, the J gene TRBJ1-1; TRBD1 aligns across 9 bases. This CDR3 comprises 15 residues. Germline CDR1 and CDR2: SGHTA and FQGNSA. Trimming took 5 bases from V and 0 from J; bases not matched to a gene: 4. CDR3 nucleotide sequence: TGTGCCAGCAGCATAGGGACAGGGATGAACACTGAAGCTTTCTTT. Translated: CASSIGTGMNTEAFF.

The DNA for the CDR3 is TGCAGCGTTGACGGGGGTCTAGATGAAGCTTTCTTT. Its translation: CSVDGGLDEAFF. The rearrangement joins TRBV29-1 to TRBJ1-1, with a weak D call TRBD1 (5 bases). The CDR3 extends over 12 amino acids. The germline gives CDR1 SQVTM, CDR2 ANQGSEA. V gave up 3 bases and J gave up 7 bases, with 12 bases separating them.

The CDR3 DNA reads TGTGCCAGCAGGGCGGGGGGGCTGCAGGCGGATACGCAGTATTTT. Translation gives CASRAGGLQADTQYF. V and J are TRBV6-5 and TRBJ2-3, with TRBD2 matching 9 bases. The CDR3 covers 15 residues. V lost 6 bases to trimming and J lost 6 bases; unmatched junction nucleotides: 10. Germline CDR1 and CDR2: MNHEY and SVGAGI.

J is TRBJ1-5 and V is TRBV21-1; the table's D call of TRBD1 was not tested on the DNA. TRBV21-1 is termed a pseudogene. CDR3 size: 15 residues. CDR3 region: CASPNRDRVSQPQHF. CDR3 sequence (DNA): TGTGCCAGCCCCAATAGGGACAGGGTAAGTCAGCCCCAGCATTTT.

The chain uses TRBV7-8 and TRBJ2-3; a possible D gene is TRBD2 (7 bases). This CDR3 region has 16 residues. Trimming left V 3 bases short and J 2 bases short, with 15 bases between. Germline CDR1 and CDR2: SGHVS and FQNEAQ. The DNA of the CDR3 is TGTGCCAGCAGCTTCCCCCTGGGGGGGGCCACAGATACGCAGTATTTT. Translation gives CASSFPLGGATDTQYF.

The rearrangement joins TRBV19 to TRBJ2-2; D might be TRBD1 (5 bases). Germline V gives CDR1 LNHDA, CDR2 SQIVND (reference sequence). V lost 7 bases to trimming and J lost 13 bases, with 13 bases between them. This CDR3 is built from 11 residues. CDR3 nucleotides: TGTGCCAGTAACGAGCAGGGTGGGCTGTTTTTT. Translating it yields CASNEQGGLFF.

J is TRBJ2-7 and V is TRBV6-5, with TRBD1 matching over 8 bases. In germline, CDR1 is MNHEY, CDR2 SVGAGI. The CDR3 length is 13 residues. Losses at the gene ends were 6 bases for V and 5 bases for J; bases not matched to a gene: 6. The CDR3 nucleotides are TGTGCCAGCAGACCAGGACAGGGAGACGAGCAGTACTTC. It is translated as CASRPGQGDEQYF.

The chain links TRBV3-1 (or the pseudogene TRBV3-2) to TRBJ2-1, with TRBD1 matching 7 bases. The V gene end was trimmed by 7 bases and the J gene end by 0 bases; junction bases not matched to a gene: 6. This CDR3 contains 15 residues. CDR1 and CDR2 (germline): LGHDT, YNNKEL (reference sequence). CDR3 nucleotide sequence: TGTGCCAGCAACCGGGGACAGAGCTCCTACAATGAGCAGTTCTTC. Protein product: CASNRGQSSYNEQFF.